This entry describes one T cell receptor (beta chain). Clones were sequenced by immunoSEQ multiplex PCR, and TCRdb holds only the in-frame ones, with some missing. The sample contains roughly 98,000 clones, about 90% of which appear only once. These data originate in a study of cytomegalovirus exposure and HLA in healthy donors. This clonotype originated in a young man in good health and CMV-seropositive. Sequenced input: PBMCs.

The CDR3 loop reads CASSLEASGRLEQYF. CDR3 DNA sequence: TGCGCCAGCAGCTTGGAGGCTAGCGGGAGGCTCGAGCAGTACTTC. The chain employs TRBV5-1 and TRBJ2-7, with TRBD2 matching over 11 bases. V gave up 0 bases and J gave up 6 bases; unmatched junction bases: 5. CDR1 is SGHRS and CDR2 is YFSETQ in the germline V gene. This CDR3 is built from 15 residues.